The T cell receptor beta chain under discussion was sequenced for a study of T cell changes during pregnancy in multiple sclerosis. CDR3 length: 18 amino acids. CDR1 LNHDA and CDR2 SQIVND come from the germline V gene (reference sequence). Trimming left V 2 bases short and J 5 bases short, with 25 bases between. Some clones are missing from TCRdb's copy, which holds only in-frame ones; the method was immunoSEQ multiplex PCR. Of just under 85,000 clones listed, approximately 90% were seen once; the top ten hold approximately 2.4%. The TCR originated in a female donor with multiple sclerosis, enrolled in a pregnancy study. The source was peripheral blood, collected in the first trimester of pregnancy. The V call is TRBV19, the J call TRBJ2-7; TRBD1 is a possible D gene (6 bases). The CDR3 is CASSIHSPDREGIHEQYF. CDR3 sequence (DNA): TGTGCCAGTAGTATACACTCTCCGGACAGAGAAGGGATCCACGAGCAGTACTTC.